The entry below describes one T cell receptor beta chain. The antigen it recognizes is unknown. Base quality data are lacking; no much larger clone is found one base away. The treatment or condition label of this sample denotes: 19 received Ad26.COV2.S at low or high dose, single or two shots; 5 received placebo; per-sample allocation not given. Repertoires of vaccine and placebo recipients were sequenced from samples collected on day 63 after the first injection. In Cohort 1b, roughly 26 adults aged 18-55 years were enrolled at a single site in Boston, USA, between 29 July and 7 August 2020. As a vaccine, Ad26.COV2.S was a replication-incompetent adenovirus type 26 vector that expressed a prefusion-stabilized SARS-CoV-2 spike protein derived from the original Wuhan strain. In the germline V gene, CDR1 corresponds to MDHEN and CDR2 to SYDVKM. V sheds 1 base and J sheds 3 bases, leaving 7 bases between their ends. From its cysteine to its phenylalanine, the CDR3 spans 13 amino acids. The only DNA kept is the CDR3, 39 bases in frame from the first base.

This sample is part of a study of Ad26.COV2.S vaccination and SARS-CoV-2 variants (dated by TCRdb to the early 2020s). Broadly, across the study: Vaccine-arm donors were drawn from COV1001, a multicentre, randomized, double-blind, placebo-controlled phase I-IIa trial of Ad26.COV2.S in healthy adults. Ad26.COV2.S was administered intramuscularly at 5 x 10^10 or 1 x 10^11 viral particles, either as a single shot or as two shots given 56 days apart. TCRbeta repertoire sequencing served as the tool for gauging how specific and how broad the SARS-CoV-2-reactive T cell receptors were following Ad26.COV2.S vaccination. A total of roughly 32 samples were included in the TCR-sequenced set, comprising about 20 Ad26.COV2.S vaccine recipients, 5 placebo recipients and 8 SARS-CoV-2 convalescent individuals. Trial participants were randomized into five groups of five, in which low-dose or high-dose Ad26.COV2.S was given once or twice, or placebo was given on both occasions. Investigators remained blinded to trial group allocation during experiments and outcome assessment.

Beyond this particular receptor, the publication reports: Compared with placebo recipients, Ad26.COV2.S recipients showed higher spike-specific TCR breadth (P = 0.0014). Vaccine and placebo recipients had similar non-spike TCR breadth, a finding consistent with the vaccine containing only spike. Substantial breadth of spike-specific CD8+ and CD4+ T cell responses was reported after vaccination. The authors noted that total T cell responses may have been underestimated by the TCR breadth and depth analyses. The study was not powered to compare responses between vaccine doses or regimens.

The immunoSEQ Assay was used to sequence TCRbeta CDR3 regions. After extraction, genomic DNA underwent amplification by bias-controlled multiplex PCR, followed by high-throughput sequencing. From the authors' description of their analysis: To quantify the absolute abundance of every unique TCRbeta CDR3 region, sequences were collapsed and filtered. Usable DNA was measured by amplifying reference genes present in all nucleated cells, and TCRbeta template counts were normalized to that usable DNA to estimate T cell fraction. Repertoire TCRs were annotated as SARS-CoV-2-specific by exact matching of V gene, CDR3 amino acid sequence and J gene to a known reactive TCR set. The reference SARS-CoV-2 TCR set was obtained from MIRA and was filtered for enrichment in COVID-19-positive ImmuneCODE repertoires, whereby public or cross-reactive TCRs were removed. Using the MIRA antigens, annotated TCRs were further analysed by specific ORF or by position within an ORF. Breadth was defined as the number of annotated unique rearrangements divided by the total number of unique productive rearrangements, and depth was defined as the summed frequency of the annotated unique rearrangements. Two-sided Wilcoxon rank-sum tests were used to compare TCR breadth between groups. What TCRdb holds here is the immuneACCESS table cut down to in-frame rearrangements. Part of the clones is not present; checked against another copy, under half of the missing clones reflect an unresolved V gene, and the others are unexplained. The V and J calls and clone size were taken over from that table, and D and trimming were inferred from the DNA. The sample has approximately 240,000 clones on record, around nine tenths of them singletons. About 10% of the sample rests with the top ten.

Sequencing was performed on peripheral blood, taken in a trial of Ad26.COV2.S vaccine versus placebo. The source is a person between 18 and 65 years old who received the Ad26.COV2.S COVID-19 vaccine or a placebo. Recombination linked TRBV28 to TRBJ2-7; the D gene cannot be named for sure. The DNA is as follows: TGTGCCAGCAGTTTATCGGCCTTCTACGAGCAGTACTTC. This translates into CASSLSAFYEQYF.